Listed here is a single T cell receptor (beta chain). The sample comes from a study of blood T cell repertoires in COVID-19. This CDR3 has 15 amino acids. Germline V gives CDR1 SEHNR, CDR2 FQNEAQ (reference sequence). Unmatched junction bases numbered 9, after V lost 5 bases and J lost 7 bases. Here immunoSEQ multiplex PCR was the method, and the copy in TCRdb shows in-frame clones only, minus some. The sample gives about 110,000 clones, 76% of which show up once; 3.8% is in the top ten. This receptor was identified in a woman older than 75 with acute or convalescent COVID-19. The chain uses TRBV7-9 and TRBJ1-2, with 11 bases matching TRBD1. Source material: peripheral blood. CDR3 coding DNA: TGTGCCAGCAGCCCCGGGACAGGGGGATCGGTTGGCTACACCTTC. The encoded protein is CASSPGTGGSVGYTF.